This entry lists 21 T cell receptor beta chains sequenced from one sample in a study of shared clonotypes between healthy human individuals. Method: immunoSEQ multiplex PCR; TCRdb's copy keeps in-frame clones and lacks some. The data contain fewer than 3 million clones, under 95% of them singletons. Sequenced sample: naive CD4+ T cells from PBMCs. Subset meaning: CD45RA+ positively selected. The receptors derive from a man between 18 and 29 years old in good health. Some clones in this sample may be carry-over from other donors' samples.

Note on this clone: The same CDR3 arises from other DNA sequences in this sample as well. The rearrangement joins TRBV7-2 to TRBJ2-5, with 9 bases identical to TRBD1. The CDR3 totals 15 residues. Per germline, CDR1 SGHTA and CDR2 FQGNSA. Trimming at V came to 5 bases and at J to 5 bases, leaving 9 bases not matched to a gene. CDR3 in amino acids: CASSPSGTGRETQYF. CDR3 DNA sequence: TGTGCCAGCAGCCCTAGTGGGACAGGGCGGGAGACCCAGTACTTC.

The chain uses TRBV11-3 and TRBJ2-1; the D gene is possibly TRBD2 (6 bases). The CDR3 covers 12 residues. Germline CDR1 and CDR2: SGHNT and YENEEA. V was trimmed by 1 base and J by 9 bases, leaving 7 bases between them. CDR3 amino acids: CASSLAGSEQFF. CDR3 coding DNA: TGTGCCAGCAGCTTAGCCGGGAGTGAGCAGTTCTTC.

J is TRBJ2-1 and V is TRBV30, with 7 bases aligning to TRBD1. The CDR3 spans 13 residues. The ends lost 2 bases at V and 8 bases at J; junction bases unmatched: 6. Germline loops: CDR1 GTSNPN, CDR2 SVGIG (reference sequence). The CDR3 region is CAWSITGDHEQFF. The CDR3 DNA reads TGTGCCTGGAGTATAACAGGGGACCATGAGCAGTTCTTC.

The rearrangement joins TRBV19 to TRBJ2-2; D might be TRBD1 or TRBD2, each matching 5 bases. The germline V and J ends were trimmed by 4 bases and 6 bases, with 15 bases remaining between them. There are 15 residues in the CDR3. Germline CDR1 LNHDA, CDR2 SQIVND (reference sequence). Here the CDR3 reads CASSRDPLGPGELFF. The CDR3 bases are TGTGCCAGTAGTAGGGACCCTCTAGGGCCCGGGGAGCTGTTTTTT.

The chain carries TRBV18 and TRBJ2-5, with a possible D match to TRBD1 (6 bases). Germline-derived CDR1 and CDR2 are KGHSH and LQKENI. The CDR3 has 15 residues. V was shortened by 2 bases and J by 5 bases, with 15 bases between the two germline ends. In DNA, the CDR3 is TGTGCCAGCTCACCATACACAGGGCAACCGGAGACCCAGTACTTC. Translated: CASSPYTGQPETQYF.

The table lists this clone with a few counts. CDR3 nucleotides: TGCAGCGTTATTTCGGACCGCTACACTGAAGCTTTCTTT. It translates to CSVISDRYTEAFF. J is TRBJ1-1 and V is TRBV29-1, with D unclear. Germline loops: CDR1 SQVTM, CDR2 ANQGSEA. The ends were cut back, 5 bases at V and 3 bases at J, with 13 bases in the middle. The length of the CDR3 is 13 residues.

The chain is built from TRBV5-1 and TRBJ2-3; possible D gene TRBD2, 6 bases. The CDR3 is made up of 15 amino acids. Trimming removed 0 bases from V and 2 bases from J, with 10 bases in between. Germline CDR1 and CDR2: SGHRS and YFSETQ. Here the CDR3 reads CASSLGVAVTDTQYF. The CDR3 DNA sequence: TGCGCCAGCAGCTTGGGGGTAGCGGTCACAGATACGCAGTATTTT. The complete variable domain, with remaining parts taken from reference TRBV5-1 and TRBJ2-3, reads KAGVTQTPRYLIKTRGQQVTLSCSPISGHRSVSWYQQTPGQGLQFLFEYFSETQRNKGNFPGRFSGRQFSNSRSEMNVSTLELGDSALYLCASSLGVAVTDTQYFGPGTRLTVL.

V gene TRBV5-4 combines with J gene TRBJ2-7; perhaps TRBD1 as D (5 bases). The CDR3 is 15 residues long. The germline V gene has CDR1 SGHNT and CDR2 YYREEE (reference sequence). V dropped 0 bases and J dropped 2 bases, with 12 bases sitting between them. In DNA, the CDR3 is TGTGCCAGCAGCTTGGGCGCGACAGTTACCTACGAGCAGTACTTC. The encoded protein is CASSLGATVTYEQYF.

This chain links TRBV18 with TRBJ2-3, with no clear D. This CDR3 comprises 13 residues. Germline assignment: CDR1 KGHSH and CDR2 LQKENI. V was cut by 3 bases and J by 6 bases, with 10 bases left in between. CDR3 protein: CASSPSVMDTQYF. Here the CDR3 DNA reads TGTGCCAGCTCACCTTCCGTGATGGATACGCAGTATTTT.

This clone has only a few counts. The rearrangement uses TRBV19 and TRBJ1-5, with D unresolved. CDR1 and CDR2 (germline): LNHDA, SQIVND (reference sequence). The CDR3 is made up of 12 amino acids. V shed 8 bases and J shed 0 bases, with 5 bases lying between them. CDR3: CASGFSNQPQHF. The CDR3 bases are TGTGCCAGTGGGTTTAGCAATCAGCCCCAGCATTTT.

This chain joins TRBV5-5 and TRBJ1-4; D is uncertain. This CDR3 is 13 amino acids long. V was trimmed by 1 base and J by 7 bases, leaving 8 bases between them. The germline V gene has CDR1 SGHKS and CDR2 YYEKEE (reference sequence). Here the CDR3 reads CASSLLTVEKLFF. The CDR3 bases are TGTGCCAGCAGCTTGCTGACGGTTGAAAAACTGTTTTTT.

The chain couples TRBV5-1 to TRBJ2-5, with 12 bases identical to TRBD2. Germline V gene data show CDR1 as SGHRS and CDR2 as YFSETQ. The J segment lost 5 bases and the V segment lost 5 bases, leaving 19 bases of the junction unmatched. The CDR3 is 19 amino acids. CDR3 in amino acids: CASSAGQLAGGPSGETQYF. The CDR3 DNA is TGCGCCAGCAGTGCCGGACAGCTAGCGGGAGGGCCCTCGGGGGAGACCCAGTACTTC.

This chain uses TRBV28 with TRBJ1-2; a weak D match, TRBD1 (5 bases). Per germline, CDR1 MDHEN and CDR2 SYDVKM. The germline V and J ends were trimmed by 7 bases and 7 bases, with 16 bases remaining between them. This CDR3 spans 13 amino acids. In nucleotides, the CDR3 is TGTGCCAGCACCCTCCGGGCGGGGGGTGGCTACACCTTC. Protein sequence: CASTLRAGGGYTF.

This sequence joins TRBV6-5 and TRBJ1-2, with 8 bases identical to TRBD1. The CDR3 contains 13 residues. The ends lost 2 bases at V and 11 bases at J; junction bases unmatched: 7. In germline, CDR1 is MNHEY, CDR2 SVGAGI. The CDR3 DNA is TGTGCCAGCAGTTACAGGACAGGGCGTCGGTACACCTTC. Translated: CASSYRTGRRYTF.

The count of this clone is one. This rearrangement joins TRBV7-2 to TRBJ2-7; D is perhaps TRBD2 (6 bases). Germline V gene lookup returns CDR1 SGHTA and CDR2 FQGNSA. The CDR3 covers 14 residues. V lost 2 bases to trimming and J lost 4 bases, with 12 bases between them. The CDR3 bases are TGTGCCAGCAGCTTACGAGGTCGGGGGTACGAGCAGTACTTC. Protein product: CASSLRGRGYEQYF.

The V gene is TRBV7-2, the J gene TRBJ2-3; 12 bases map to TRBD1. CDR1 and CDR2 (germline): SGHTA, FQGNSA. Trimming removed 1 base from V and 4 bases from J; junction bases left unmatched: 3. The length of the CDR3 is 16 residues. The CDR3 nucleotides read TGTGCCAGCAGCTTAGTAGGGACAGGGGGCGCAGATACGCAGTATTTT. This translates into CASSLVGTGGADTQYF.

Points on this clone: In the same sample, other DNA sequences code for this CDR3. CDR3 DNA: TGTGCCAGCAGCTTGGCGCCGGCCAATGAGCAGTTCTTC. Its translation is CASSLAPANEQFF. This chain links TRBV5-4 with TRBJ2-1, with D unclear. Trimming left V 0 bases short and J 6 bases short, with 7 bases between. Germline CDR1 SGHNT, CDR2 YYREEE (reference sequence). This CDR3 spans 13 amino acids.

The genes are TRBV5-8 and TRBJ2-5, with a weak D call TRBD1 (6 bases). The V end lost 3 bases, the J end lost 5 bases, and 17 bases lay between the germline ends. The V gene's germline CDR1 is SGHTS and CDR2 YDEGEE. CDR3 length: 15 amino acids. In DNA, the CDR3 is TGTGCCAGCAGCTCAGCCCGGGACAACAAGGAGACCCAGTACTTC. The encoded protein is CASSSARDNKETQYF.

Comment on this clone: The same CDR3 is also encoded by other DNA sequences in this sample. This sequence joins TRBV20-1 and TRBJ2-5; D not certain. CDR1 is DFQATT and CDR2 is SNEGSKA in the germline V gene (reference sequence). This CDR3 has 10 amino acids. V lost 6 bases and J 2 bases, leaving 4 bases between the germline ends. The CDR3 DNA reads TGCAGTGCAGAACAAGAGACCCAGTACTTC. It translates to CSAEQETQYF.

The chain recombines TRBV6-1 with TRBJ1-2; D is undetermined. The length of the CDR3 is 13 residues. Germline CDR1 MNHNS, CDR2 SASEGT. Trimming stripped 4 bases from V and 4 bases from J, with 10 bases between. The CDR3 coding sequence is TGTGCCAGCAGTGTTGGACGACTCTATGGCTACACCTTC. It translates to CASSVGRLYGYTF.

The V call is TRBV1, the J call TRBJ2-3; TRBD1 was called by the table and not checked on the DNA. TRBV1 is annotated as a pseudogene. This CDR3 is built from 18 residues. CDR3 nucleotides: TGCACCAGCAGCCAAGATGGGACAAGACACGAATCCACAGATACGCAGTATTTT. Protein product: CTSSQDGTRHESTDTQYF.